This is a list of T cell receptor beta chains from one sample in a study of cytomegalovirus exposure and HLA in healthy donors. TCRdb keeps only in-frame clones here, not all; method: immunoSEQ multiplex PCR. The top ten clones hold around 1.4% of a sample with tens of thousands of clones, less than 80% of them seen once. Sequencing input: PBMCs. These receptors came from a male donor in good health and CMV-seronegative. Both conserved end residues are part of each CDR3. Each record gives: J gene, V gene, clone size, CDR3 protein. Clone size appears in some rows only: once, few, many, or a class for an expanded clone.

>TRBJ1-2|TRBV23-1|.
CASSQSEGGSGFYGYTF
>TRBJ2-1|TRBV6-5|.
CASSWQGEQFF
>TRBJ2-5|TRBV9|.
CASSVGGQETQYF
>TRBJ2-1|TRBV7-3|.
CASSPTQSGGFSNEQFF
>TRBJ1-2|TRBV10-3|few
CAIRSEGYGYTF
>TRBJ2-7|TRBV30|.
CAWSVSRWGTGNNYEQYF
>TRBJ2-7|TRBV6-1|.
CASSEAGGFYEQYF
>TRBJ2-2|TRBV5-1|.
CASSLGRVTWVAGELFF
>TRBJ1-6|TRBV10-3|.
CAIKVSDKGSPLHF
>TRBJ1-1|TRBV30|once
CAWSAIGNTEAFF
>TRBJ2-6|TRBV5-6|.
CASSALRGLGSGANVLTF
>.|TRBV5-4|.
CASSSQTDTYEQYF
>TRBJ1-5|TRBV6-6|.
CASIKTGGDGNQPQHF
>TRBJ2-2|TRBV7-2|.
CASEQGNTGELFF
>TRBJ1-4|TRBV29-1|.
CSVAPGGREKLFF
>TRBJ1-1|TRBV28|.
CASSLDSPLEAFF
>TRBJ1-5|TRBV6-1|once
CASSAGLIGQPQHF
>TRBJ2-3|TRBV5-4|.
CASSGGLAGVVGDTQYF
>TRBJ2-2|TRBV19|.
CASSPFQGGELFF
>TRBJ1-4|TRBV5-1|once
CASSLVGGNEKLFF
>TRBJ2-5|TRBV11-3|.
CASSLESGAQETQYF
>TRBJ2-2|TRBV19|.
CASSRDRGNGELFF
>TRBJ1-3|TRBV6-5|.
CASSYPAAGTIYF
>TRBJ2-1|TRBV9|.
CASSVEPSRNEQFF
>TRBJ1-2|TRBV9|.
CASSVGITGGRSYGYTF
>TRBJ1-6|TRBV4-3|.
CASSQEKDRVSPLHF
>TRBJ2-7|TRBV28|few
CASTNLAGRQYF
>TRBJ1-3|TRBV6-5|.
CASRLQRTDGNTIYF
>TRBJ1-1|TRBV11-2|.
CASSLGQGAYTEAFF
>TRBJ1-2|TRBV28|.
CASSIPRGLGYTF
>TRBJ1-2|TRBV28|.
CASSRGPNYGYTF
>TRBJ1-3|TRBV2|few
CASSERALLTGPGNTIYF
>TRBJ1-2|TRBV30|.
CAWSVQRYGYTF
>TRBJ2-6|TRBV7-9|.
CASSPDRVANVLTF
>TRBJ2-1|TRBV5-6|.
CASSLPGGTYEQFF
>TRBJ2-7|TRBV19|.
CASSIRGPGQVTLGPYEQYF
>TRBJ2-3|TRBV5-4|.
CASSQWDRVVTDTQYF
>TRBJ1-1|TRBV9|.
CASSPQAEAFF
>TRBJ1-4|TRBV18|.
CASSRQFNEKLFF
>TRBJ1-3|TRBV7-8|.
CASSPTSGTGGLAGNTIYF
>TRBJ2-7|TRBV6-6|.
CASSYDRDLIHEQYF
>TRBJ1-2|TRBV19|.
CASALQGSNRGYTF
>TRBJ2-2|TRBV27|.
CASSRSSGELFF
>TRBJ1-6|TRBV18|.
CASSSGTGDSYNSPLHF
>TRBJ1-2|TRBV7-2|once
CASIRGQNYGYTF
>TRBJ2-5|TRBV14|once
CASSPYAGRQETQYF
>TRBJ1-1|TRBV6-5|.
CASSYSFQGGTEAFF